These 4 T cell receptor beta chains were all obtained from the same sample, sequenced in a study of shared clonotypes between healthy human individuals. TCRdb's table, derived via immunoSEQ multiplex PCR, lists solely in-frame clones and lacks some. The sample has about 480,000 clones, 79% seen once. The sample taken for sequencing was PBMCs. Receptor source: a middle-aged woman in good health. Some clones in this sample may be carry-over from other donors' samples.

V gene TRBV11-1 combines with J gene TRBJ2-7, with D hard to call. V was cut by 5 bases and J by 11 bases, with 25 bases left in between. The CDR3 spans 15 residues. Germline V gene lookup returns CDR1 SGHAT and CDR2 FQDESV (reference sequence). The CDR3 loop is CASSATYFLGRREYF. CDR3 sequence (DNA): TGTGCCAGCAGCGCAACGTACTTCTTAGGCCGCCGGGAGTACTTC.

V gene TRBV30 combines with J gene TRBJ2-3, with TRBD1 identical over 9 bases. V lost 0 bases and J lost 2; bases outside the gene matches: 6. Germline V gene lookup returns CDR1 GTSNPN and CDR2 SVGIG (reference sequence). The CDR3 loop spans 16 amino acids. The CDR3 coding sequence is TGTGCCTGGAGTGTGGTAGGACAGGGGATCACAGATACGCAGTATTTT. Protein: CAWSVVGQGITDTQYF. Full variable domain (outside the CDR3, taken from reference TRBV30 and TRBJ2-3): SQTIHQWPATLVQPVGSPLSLECTVEGTSNPNLYWYRQAAGRGLQLLFYSVGIGQISSEVPQNLSASRPQDRQFILSSKKLLLSDSGFYLCAWSVVGQGITDTQYFGPGTRLTVL.

This clone occurred once. The rearrangement links TRBV5-4 to TRBJ2-5; tentative D call: TRBD2 (6 bases). V lost 1 base, J lost 3 bases, and 10 bases lay in between. Germline V CDR1 and CDR2: SGHNT, YYREEE (reference sequence). This CDR3 spans 14 amino acids. This CDR3 reads CASSLRPGEETQYF. DNA for the CDR3: TGTGCCAGCAGCTTGAGGCCGGGAGAAGAGACCCAGTACTTC.

This clone has ten or more counts. The same CDR3 arises from other DNA sequences in this sample as well. This rearrangement joins TRBV7-9 to TRBJ2-1; no clear D gene. This CDR3 contains 12 residues. In germline, CDR1 is SEHNR, CDR2 FQNEAQ (reference sequence). V dropped 2 bases and J dropped 4 bases, with 3 bases sitting between them. CDR3 loop: CASSLSYNEQFF. CDR3 DNA sequence: TGTGCCAGCAGCTTATCTTACAATGAGCAGTTCTTC.